Listed below are T cell receptor beta chains from one sample, sequenced in a study of T cell responses to AZD1222 COVID-19 vaccine. Data came from immunoSEQ multiplex PCR; TCRdb stores just in-frame clones and leaves some out. The repertoire holds about 97,000 clones, with more than 75% as singletons. Specimen: peripheral blood, collected 28 days after the second AZD1222 dose. These receptors all stem from an adult who received the AZD1222 COVID-19 vaccine. The CDR3 runs from the conserved cysteine through the conserved F or W. The D gene is left open where the match is weak. Expanded clones get a size class; other rows say once, few or many, or leave the size out.

TRBV19	few	TRBJ2-7	NA	CASSVSTGNEQYF	TGTGCCAGTAGTGTCTCAACAGGGAACGAGCAGTACTTC
TRBV6-2/TRBV6-3	once	TRBJ2-1	NA	CASSPLRTSYNEQFF	TGTGCCAGCAGTCCCCTCCGGACTTCCTACAATGAGCAGTTCTTC
TRBV10-3	NA	TRBJ2-7	NA	CAISLPNGAYEQYF	TGTGCCATCAGCCTTCCCAACGGGGCCTACGAGCAGTACTTC
TRBV5-1	NA	TRBJ2-6	TRBD1	CASRGGDRANSGANVLTF	TGCGCCAGCAGGGGTGGGGACAGGGCAAACTCTGGGGCCAACGTCCTGACTTTC
TRBV7-8	NA	TRBJ2-2	NA	CASSSVVTAARSTGELFF	TGTGCCAGCAGCTCCGTTGTAACGGCGGCCCGGAGCACCGGGGAGCTGTTTTTT
TRBV5-1	NA	TRBJ1-1	NA	CASSPGGGLNTEAFF	TGCGCCAGCAGCCCGGGAGGGGGATTGAACACTGAAGCTTTCTTT
TRBV25-1	once	TRBJ2-1	TRBD2	CASSVVGGNEQFF	TGTGCCAGCAGTGTTGTCGGGGGGAATGAGCAGTTCTTC
TRBV20-1	once	TRBJ1-6	NA	CSASPSGFSPLHF	TGCAGTGCTAGTCCCTCAGGGTTCTCACCCCTCCACTTT
TRBV15	NA	TRBJ1-2	NA	CATSRGPYGYTF	TGTGCCACCAGCAGGGGACCCTATGGCTACACCTTC
TRBV7-9	NA	TRBJ2-2	NA	CASSLDNANTGELFF	TGTGCCAGCAGCTTAGATAACGCGAACACCGGGGAGCTGTTTTTT
TRBV19	NA	TRBJ1-5	TRBD1	CASRGPQGDTQPQHF	TGTGCCAGTAGAGGCCCCCAGGGGGATACTCAGCCCCAGCATTTT
TRBV15	NA	TRBJ1-2	TRBD1	CATSTVGTGGIDYGYTF	TGTGCCACCAGCACAGTGGGGACAGGAGGGATCGACTATGGCTACACCTTC
TRBV7-9	NA	TRBJ1-5	TRBD1	CASSSSLSTGWDQPQHF	TGTGCCAGCAGCTCTTCGTTATCGACAGGGTGGGATCAGCCCCAGCATTTT
TRBV5-1	NA	TRBJ2-7	NA	CASSLGPQYEQYF	TGCGCCAGCAGCTTGGGACCCCAATACGAGCAGTACTTC
TRBV9	NA	TRBJ2-3	NA	CASSPRTSTDTQYF	TGTGCCAGCAGCCCTCGGACTAGCACAGATACGCAGTATTTT
TRBV7-3	NA	TRBJ1-2	TRBD1	CASSRTGGDGYTF	TGTGCCAGCAGCCGAACAGGGGGGGATGGCTACACCTTC
TRBV9	NA	TRBJ2-3	NA	CASSVNSGSTDTQYF	TGTGCCAGCAGCGTAAACAGCGGGAGCACAGATACGCAGTATTTT
TRBV6-1	NA	TRBJ2-1	NA	CASSDPPGYYNEQFF	TGTGCCAGCAGTGACCCACCCGGATACTACAATGAGCAGTTCTTC
TRBV11-3	NA	TRBJ2-5	NA	CASSPGGGGLEETQYF	TGTGCCAGCAGCCCTGGAGGGGGAGGTCTGGAAGAGACCCAGTACTTC
TRBV19	NA	TRBJ2-3	TRBD2	CASKLAGRTDTQYF	TGTGCCAGTAAACTAGCGGGACGCACAGATACGCAGTATTTT
TRBV4-3	NA	TRBJ2-5	NA	CASSQVGGREETQYF	TGCGCCAGCAGCCAAGTCGGGGGGCGCGAGGAGACCCAGTACTTC
TRBV30	NA	TRBJ1-6	NA	CAWSVRQSSYNSPLHF	TGTGCCTGGAGTGTAAGGCAGAGCTCCTATAATTCACCCCTCCACTTT
TRBV27	once	TRBJ2-3	TRBD1	CASSPPGGYTDTQYF	TGTGCCAGCAGTCCCCCAGGGGGATACACAGATACGCAGTATTTT
TRBV27	NA	TRBJ2-2	TRBD1	CATLPGTGAGELFF	TGTGCCACCTTGCCCGGGACAGGGGCCGGGGAGCTGTTTTTT
TRBV5-1	NA	TRBJ2-7	NA	CASSLGREQYF	TGCGCCAGCAGCCTCGGGCGCGAGCAGTACTTC
TRBV2	NA	TRBJ2-7	TRBD1	CASSAEGGQGSYEQYF	TGTGCCAGCAGCGCCGAGGGGGGACAGGGGAGCTACGAGCAGTACTTC
TRBV10-3	NA	TRBJ1-4	TRBD1	CAISGTGGFNEKLFF	TGTGCCATCAGTGGGACAGGGGGTTTTAATGAAAAACTGTTTTTT
TRBV28	NA	TRBJ1-5	NA	CASSLLGAQPQHF	TGTGCCAGCAGTTTACTGGGGGCTCAGCCCCAGCATTTT
TRBV30	NA	TRBJ1-1	NA	CAWSEADTEAFF	TGTGCCTGGAGTGAGGCGGACACTGAAGCTTTCTTT
TRBV4-1	NA	TRBJ1-1	NA	CASSQGTEAFF	TGCGCCAGCAGTCAGGGCACTGAAGCTTTCTTT
TRBV13	NA	TRBJ1-3	NA	CASSAGPNSGNTIYF	TGTGCCAGCAGCGCGGGACCGAACTCTGGAAACACCATATATTTT
TRBV19	NA	TRBJ1-2	TRBD1	CASSLGTGPNYGYTF	TGTGCCAGTAGTCTAGGGACAGGGCCGAACTATGGCTACACCTTC
TRBV24-1	once	TRBJ2-7	NA	CATSDSGRTYEQYF	TGTGCCACCAGTGATTCGGGACGGACCTACGAGCAGTACTTC
TRBV30	NA	TRBJ2-5	TRBD2	CAWSATELAGGRRETQYF	TGTGCCTGGAGTGCCACCGAACTAGCGGGAGGGAGGCGAGAGACCCAGTACTTC
TRBV27	NA	TRBJ2-2	NA	CASRYTNTGELFF	TGTGCCAGCAGATATACGAACACCGGGGAGCTGTTTTTT
TRBV6-1	NA	TRBJ2-2	NA	CASSAGQSGNTGELFF	TGTGCCAGCAGTGCGGGGCAGTCCGGGAACACCGGGGAGCTGTTTTTT
TRBV3-1/TRBV3-2	NA	TRBJ2-5	TRBD1	CASSQQTGFQETQYF	TGTGCCAGCAGCCAACAGACAGGGTTTCAAGAGACCCAGTACTTC
TRBV7-9	NA	TRBJ2-1	NA	CASNTGGVRSYNEQFF	TGTGCCAGCAACACGGGGGGCGTAAGGTCCTACAATGAGCAGTTCTTC
TRBV9	NA	TRBJ2-2	TRBD1	CASSPMGTGTGELFF	TGTGCCAGCAGCCCAATGGGGACAGGGACCGGGGAGCTGTTTTTT
TRBV9	NA	TRBJ2-3	NA	CASSVVGRTQYF	TGTGCCAGCAGCGTAGTGGGTCGAACGCAGTATTTT
TRBV5-4	NA	TRBJ2-7	TRBD1	CASSRRQGDYEQYF	TGTGCCAGCAGCCGACGACAGGGTGACTACGAGCAGTACTTC
TRBV30	NA	TRBJ2-3	TRBD2	CAWTLGASGATTDTQYF	TGTGCCTGGACTCTAGGGGCTAGCGGGGCTACCACAGATACGCAGTATTTT
TRBV5-5	NA	TRBJ1-2	NA	CASSSGEGRNYGYTF	TGTGCCAGCAGCTCGGGAGAGGGGCGGAACTATGGCTACACCTTC
TRBV30	NA	TRBJ1-5	NA	CAWSVSINQPQHF	TGTGCCTGGAGTGTAAGCATCAATCAGCCCCAGCATTTT
TRBV4-1	NA	TRBJ1-4	NA	CASSSNPIQVATNEKLFF	TGCGCCAGCAGCTCAAACCCCATCCAAGTTGCAACTAATGAAAAACTGTTTTTT
TRBV3-1/TRBV3-2	NA	TRBJ2-1	NA	CASSDIIDEQFF	TGTGCCAGCAGCGACATCATCGATGAGCAGTTCTTC
TRBV6-1	NA	TRBJ2-3	TRBD2	CASSGIVGASGRDTQYF	TGTGCCAGCAGTGGGATCGTGGGGGCTAGCGGGAGGGATACGCAGTATTTT
TRBV7-9	NA	TRBJ2-6	NA	CASRSQGDSSGANVLTF	TGTGCCAGCAGATCTCAAGGGGATTCCTCTGGGGCCAACGTCCTGACTTTC
TRBV5-6	NA	TRBJ1-1	NA	CASSLGWEGAEAFF	TGTGCCAGCAGCTTGGGTTGGGAGGGCGCTGAAGCTTTCTTT
TRBV29-1	NA	TRBJ2-3	NA	CSVEEGTDTQYF	TGCAGCGTTGAAGAGGGGACAGATACGCAGTATTTT
TRBV6-2/TRBV6-3	NA	TRBJ1-5	TRBD1	CASSYSSFRDRSFSNQPQHF	TGTGCCAGCAGTTACTCGTCCTTCCGGGACAGGTCTTTTAGCAATCAGCCCCAGCATTTT
TRBV28	NA	TRBJ1-2	NA	CASSSRQVYGYTF	TGTGCCAGCAGTTCCCGCCAGGTCTATGGCTACACCTTC
TRBV5-1	NA	TRBJ1-2	NA	CASRVEVGGYGGYTF	TGCGCCAGCAGGGTAGAGGTCGGAGGGTATGGGGGCTACACCTTC